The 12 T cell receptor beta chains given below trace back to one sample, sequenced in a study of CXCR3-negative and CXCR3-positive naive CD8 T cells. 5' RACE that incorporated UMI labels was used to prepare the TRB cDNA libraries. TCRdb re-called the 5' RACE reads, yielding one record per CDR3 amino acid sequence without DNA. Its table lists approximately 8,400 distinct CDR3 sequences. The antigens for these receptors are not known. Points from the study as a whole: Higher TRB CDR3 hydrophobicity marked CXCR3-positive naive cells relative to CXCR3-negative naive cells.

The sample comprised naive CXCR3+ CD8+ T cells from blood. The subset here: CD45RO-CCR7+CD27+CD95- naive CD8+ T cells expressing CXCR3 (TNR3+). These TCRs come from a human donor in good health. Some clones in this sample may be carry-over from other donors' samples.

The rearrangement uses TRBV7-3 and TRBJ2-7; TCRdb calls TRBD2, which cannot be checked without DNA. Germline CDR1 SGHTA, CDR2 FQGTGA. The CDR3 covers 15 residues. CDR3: CASSPIAGGTYEQYF.

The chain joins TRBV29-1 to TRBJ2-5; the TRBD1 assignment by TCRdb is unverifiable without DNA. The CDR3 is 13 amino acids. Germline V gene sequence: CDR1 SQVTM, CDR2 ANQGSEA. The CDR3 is CSVVRQNQETQYF.

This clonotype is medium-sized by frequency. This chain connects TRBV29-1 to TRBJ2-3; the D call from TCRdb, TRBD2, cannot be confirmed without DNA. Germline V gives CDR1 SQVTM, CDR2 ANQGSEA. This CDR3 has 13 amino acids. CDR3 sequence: CSVEYLGRDTQYF.

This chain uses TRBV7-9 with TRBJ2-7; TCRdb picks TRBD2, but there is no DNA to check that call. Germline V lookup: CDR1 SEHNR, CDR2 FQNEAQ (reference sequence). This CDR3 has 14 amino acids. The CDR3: CASSLAGALEEQYF.

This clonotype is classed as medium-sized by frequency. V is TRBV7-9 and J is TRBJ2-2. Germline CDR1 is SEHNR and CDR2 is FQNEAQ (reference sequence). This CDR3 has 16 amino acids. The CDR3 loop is CASTPPGSEVHGELFF.

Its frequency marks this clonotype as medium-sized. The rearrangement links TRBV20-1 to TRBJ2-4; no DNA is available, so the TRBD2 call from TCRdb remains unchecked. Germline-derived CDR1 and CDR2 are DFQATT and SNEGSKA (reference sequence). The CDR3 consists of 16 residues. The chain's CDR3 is CSAFRLADFAKNIQYF.

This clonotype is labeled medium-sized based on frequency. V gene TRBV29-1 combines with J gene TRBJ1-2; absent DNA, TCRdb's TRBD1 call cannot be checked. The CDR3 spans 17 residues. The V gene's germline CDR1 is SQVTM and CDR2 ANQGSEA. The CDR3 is CSVEEARDRPSNYGYTF.

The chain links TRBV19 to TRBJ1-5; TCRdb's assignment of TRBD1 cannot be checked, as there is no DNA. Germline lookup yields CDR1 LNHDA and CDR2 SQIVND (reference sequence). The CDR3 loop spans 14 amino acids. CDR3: CASSIADRDQPQHF.

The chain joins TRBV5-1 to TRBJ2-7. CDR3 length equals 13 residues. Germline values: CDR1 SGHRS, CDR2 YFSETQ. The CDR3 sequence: CASTLPNSYEQYF.

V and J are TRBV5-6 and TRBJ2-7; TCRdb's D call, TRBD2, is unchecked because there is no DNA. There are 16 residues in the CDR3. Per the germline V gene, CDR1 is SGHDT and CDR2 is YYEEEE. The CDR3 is CASTLGAQMISYEQYF.

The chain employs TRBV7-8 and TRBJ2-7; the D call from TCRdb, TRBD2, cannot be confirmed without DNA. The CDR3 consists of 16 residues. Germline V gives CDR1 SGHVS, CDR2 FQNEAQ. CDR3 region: CASSRRRLAGSHEQYF.

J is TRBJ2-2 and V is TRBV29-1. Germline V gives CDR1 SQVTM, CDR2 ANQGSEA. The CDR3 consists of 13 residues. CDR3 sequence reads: CSVAGSASGELFF.